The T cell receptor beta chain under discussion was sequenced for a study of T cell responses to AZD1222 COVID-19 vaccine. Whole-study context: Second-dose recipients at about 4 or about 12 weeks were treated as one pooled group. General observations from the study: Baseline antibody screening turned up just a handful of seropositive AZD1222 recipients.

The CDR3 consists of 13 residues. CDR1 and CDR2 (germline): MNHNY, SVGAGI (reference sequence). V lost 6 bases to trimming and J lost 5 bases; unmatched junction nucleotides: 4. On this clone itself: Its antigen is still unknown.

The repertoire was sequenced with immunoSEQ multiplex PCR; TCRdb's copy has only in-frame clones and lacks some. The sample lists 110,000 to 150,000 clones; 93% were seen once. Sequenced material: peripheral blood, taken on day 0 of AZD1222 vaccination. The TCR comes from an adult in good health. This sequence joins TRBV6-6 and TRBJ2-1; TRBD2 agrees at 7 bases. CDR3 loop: CASSIAGDNEQFF. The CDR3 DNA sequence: TGTGCCAGCAGCATAGCGGGTGACAATGAGCAGTTCTTC.